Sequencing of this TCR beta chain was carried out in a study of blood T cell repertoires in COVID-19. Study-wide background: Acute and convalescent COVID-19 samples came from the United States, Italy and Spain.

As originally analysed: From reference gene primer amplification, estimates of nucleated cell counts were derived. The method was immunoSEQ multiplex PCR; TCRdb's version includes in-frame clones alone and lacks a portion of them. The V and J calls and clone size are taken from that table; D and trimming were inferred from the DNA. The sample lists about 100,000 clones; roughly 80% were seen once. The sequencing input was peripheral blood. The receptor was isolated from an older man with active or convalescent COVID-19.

CDR3: CASSERGGGFNSPLHF. CDR3 coding DNA: TGTGCCAGCAGCGAGAGAGGGGGGGGATTTAATTCACCCCTCCACTTT. The V call is TRBV9, the J call TRBJ1-6; TRBD1 might be the D (6 bases). Trimming stripped 3 bases from V and 6 bases from J, with 16 bases between. CDR3 length equals 16 residues. Germline CDR1 is SGDLS and CDR2 is YYNGEE.